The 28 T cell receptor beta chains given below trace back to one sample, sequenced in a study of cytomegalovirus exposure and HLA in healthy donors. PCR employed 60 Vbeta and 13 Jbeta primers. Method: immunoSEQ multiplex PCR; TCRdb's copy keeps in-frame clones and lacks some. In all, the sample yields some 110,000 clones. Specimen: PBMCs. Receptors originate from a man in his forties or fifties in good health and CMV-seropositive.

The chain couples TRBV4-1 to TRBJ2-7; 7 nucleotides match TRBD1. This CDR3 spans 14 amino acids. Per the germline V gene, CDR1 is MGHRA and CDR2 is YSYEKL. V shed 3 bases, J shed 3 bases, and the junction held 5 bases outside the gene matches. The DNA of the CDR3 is TGCGCCAGCAGCCAGACAGGGACAAGCTACGAGCAGTACTTC. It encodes CASSQTGTSYEQYF.

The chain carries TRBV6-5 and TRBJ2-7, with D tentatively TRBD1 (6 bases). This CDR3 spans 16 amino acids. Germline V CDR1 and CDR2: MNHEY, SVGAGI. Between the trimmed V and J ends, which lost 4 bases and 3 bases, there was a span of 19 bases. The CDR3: CASSSPGDPHGYEQYF. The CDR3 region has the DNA TGTGCCAGCAGTTCCCCAGGGGATCCGCACGGCTACGAGCAGTACTTC.

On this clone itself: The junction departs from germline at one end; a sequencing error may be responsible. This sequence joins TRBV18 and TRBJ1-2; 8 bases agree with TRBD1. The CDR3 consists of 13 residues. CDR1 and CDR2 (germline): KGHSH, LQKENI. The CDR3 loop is CASSSRGLYGCTF. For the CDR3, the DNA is TGTGCCAGCTCAAGCAGGGGGCTCTATGGCTGCACCTTC.

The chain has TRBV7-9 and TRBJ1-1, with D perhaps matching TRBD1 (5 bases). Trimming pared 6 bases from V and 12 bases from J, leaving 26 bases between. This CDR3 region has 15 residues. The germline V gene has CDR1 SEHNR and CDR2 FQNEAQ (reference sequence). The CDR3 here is CASRPRQTALKASFF. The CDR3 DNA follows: TGTGCCAGCAGACCCCGACAGACCGCCCTAAAAGCGTCTTTCTTT.

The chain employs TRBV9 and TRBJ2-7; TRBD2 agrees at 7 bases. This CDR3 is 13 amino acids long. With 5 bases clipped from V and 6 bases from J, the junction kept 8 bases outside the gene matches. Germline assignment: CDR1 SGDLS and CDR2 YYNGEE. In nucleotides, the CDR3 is TGTGCCAGCAGTCTGAGGGAGGGGAGCGAGCAGTACTTC. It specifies CASSLREGSEQYF.

The CDR3 DNA sequence: TGCGCCAGCAGCCTCCATGGACAGGGGGTCCAAGAGACCCAGTACTTC. It encodes CASSLHGQGVQETQYF. This rearrangement joins TRBV4-1 to TRBJ2-5; 10 nucleotides align to TRBD1. J lost 1 base, V lost 4 bases, and 6 bases had no gene match. The CDR3 extends over 16 amino acids. Per germline, CDR1 MGHRA and CDR2 YSYEKL.

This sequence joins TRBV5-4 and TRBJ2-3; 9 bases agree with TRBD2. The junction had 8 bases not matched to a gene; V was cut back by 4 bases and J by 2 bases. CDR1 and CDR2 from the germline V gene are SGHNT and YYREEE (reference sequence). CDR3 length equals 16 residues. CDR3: CASSPGLASPTDTQYF. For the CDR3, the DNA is TGTGCCAGCAGCCCGGGACTAGCCTCCCCCACAGATACGCAGTATTTT.

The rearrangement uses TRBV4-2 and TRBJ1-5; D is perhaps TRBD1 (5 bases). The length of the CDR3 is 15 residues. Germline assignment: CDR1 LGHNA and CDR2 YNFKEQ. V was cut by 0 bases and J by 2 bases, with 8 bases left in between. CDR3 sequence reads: CASSQDQGGNQPQHF. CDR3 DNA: TGTGCCAGCAGCCAAGATCAGGGCGGCAATCAGCCCCAGCATTTT.

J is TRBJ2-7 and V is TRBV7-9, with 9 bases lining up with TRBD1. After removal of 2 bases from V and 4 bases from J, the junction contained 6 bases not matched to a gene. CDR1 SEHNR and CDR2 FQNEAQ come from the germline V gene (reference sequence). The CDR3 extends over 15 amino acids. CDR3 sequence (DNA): TGTGCCAGCAGCTTACCGGGACAGGGAGGGTACGAGCAGTACTTC. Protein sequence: CASSLPGQGGYEQYF.

CDR3 protein: CATSRDLGGSVNEQFF. CDR3 nucleotides: TGTGCCACCAGCAGAGATCTCGGCGGGAGCGTTAATGAGCAGTTCTTC. The chain links TRBV15 to TRBJ2-1, with 7 bases that match TRBD2. The CDR3 spans 16 residues. CDR1 is LNHNV, CDR2 YYDKDF, per germline (reference sequence). The ends lost 0 bases at V and 7 bases at J; junction bases unmatched: 9.

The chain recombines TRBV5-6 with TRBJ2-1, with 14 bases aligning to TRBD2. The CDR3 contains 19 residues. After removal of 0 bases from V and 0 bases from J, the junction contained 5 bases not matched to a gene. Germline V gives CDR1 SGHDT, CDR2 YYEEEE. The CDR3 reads CASSLAWTSGGSSYNEQFF. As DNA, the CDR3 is TGTGCCAGCAGCTTGGCTTGGACTAGCGGGGGGAGCTCCTACAATGAGCAGTTCTTC.

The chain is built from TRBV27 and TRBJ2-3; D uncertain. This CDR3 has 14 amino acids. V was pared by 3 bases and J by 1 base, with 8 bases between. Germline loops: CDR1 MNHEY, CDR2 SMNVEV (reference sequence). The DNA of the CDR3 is TGTGCCAGCAGTTTTCAGCAGGGCACAGATACGCAGTATTTT. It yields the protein CASSFQQGTDTQYF.

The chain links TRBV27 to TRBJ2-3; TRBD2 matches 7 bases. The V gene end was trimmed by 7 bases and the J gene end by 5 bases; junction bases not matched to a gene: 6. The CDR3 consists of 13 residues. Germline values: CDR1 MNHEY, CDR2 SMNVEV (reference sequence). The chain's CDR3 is CASTGGRRDTQYF. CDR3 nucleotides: TGTGCCAGCACCGGCGGGAGAAGAGATACGCAGTATTTT.

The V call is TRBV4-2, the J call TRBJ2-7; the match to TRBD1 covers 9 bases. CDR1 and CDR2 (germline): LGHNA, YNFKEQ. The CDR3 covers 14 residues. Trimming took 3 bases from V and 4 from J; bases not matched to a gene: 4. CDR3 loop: CASSHPGTGYEQYF. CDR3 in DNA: TGTGCCAGCAGCCATCCCGGGACAGGGTACGAGCAGTACTTC.

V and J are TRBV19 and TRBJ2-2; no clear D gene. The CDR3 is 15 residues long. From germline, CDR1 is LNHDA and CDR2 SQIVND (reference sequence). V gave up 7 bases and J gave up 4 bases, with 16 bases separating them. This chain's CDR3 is CASKRSQTFTGELFF. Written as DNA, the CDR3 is TGTGCCAGTAAACGATCACAGACCTTCACCGGGGAGCTGTTTTTT.

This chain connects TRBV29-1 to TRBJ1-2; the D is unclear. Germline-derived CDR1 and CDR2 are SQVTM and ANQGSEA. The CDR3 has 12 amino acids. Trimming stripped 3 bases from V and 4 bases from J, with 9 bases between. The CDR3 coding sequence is TGCAGCGTTGATACGGCGGCCTATGGCTACACCTTC. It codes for CSVDTAAYGYTF.

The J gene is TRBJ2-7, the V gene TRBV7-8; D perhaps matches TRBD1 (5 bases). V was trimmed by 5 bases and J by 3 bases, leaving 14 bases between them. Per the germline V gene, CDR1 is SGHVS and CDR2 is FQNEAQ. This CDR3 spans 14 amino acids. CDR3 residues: CASSLGLGNYEQYF. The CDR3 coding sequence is TGTGCCAGCAGCCTGGGGCTAGGGAACTACGAGCAGTACTTC.

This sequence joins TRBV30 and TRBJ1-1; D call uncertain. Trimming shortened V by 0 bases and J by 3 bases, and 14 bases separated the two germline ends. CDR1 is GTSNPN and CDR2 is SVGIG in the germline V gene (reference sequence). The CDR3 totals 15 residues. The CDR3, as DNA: TGTGCCTGGAGTGTGTCGTGGAGAGGTGACACTGAAGCTTTCTTT. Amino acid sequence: CAWSVSWRGDTEAFF.

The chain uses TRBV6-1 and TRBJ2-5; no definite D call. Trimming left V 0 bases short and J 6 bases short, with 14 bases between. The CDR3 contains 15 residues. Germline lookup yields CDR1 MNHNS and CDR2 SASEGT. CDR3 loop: CASSEAYLMAKTQYF. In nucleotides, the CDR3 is TGTGCCAGCAGTGAAGCGTACCTTATGGCAAAGACCCAGTACTTC.

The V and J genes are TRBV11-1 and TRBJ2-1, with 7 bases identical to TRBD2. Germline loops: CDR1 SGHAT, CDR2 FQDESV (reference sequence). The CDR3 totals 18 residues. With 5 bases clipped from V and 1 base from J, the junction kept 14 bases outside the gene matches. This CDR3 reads CASSPTLRLAVSYNEQFF. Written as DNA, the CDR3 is TGTGCCAGCAGCCCGACACTGCGGCTAGCGGTTTCCTACAATGAGCAGTTCTTC.

The CDR3 loop reads CASSYGQGGTEAFF. The DNA of the CDR3 is TGTGCCAGCAGTTACGGGCAGGGAGGCACTGAAGCTTTCTTT. The J gene is TRBJ1-1, the V gene TRBV6-6, with a possible D match to TRBD1 (5 bases). Deletions cut 2 bases from V and 4 bases from J, with 11 bases between. The CDR3 runs 14 residues. CDR1 MNHNY and CDR2 SVGAGI come from the germline V gene (reference sequence).

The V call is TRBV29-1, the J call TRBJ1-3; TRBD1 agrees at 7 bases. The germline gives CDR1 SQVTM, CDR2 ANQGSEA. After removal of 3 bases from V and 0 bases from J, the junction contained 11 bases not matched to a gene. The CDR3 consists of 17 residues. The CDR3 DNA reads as TGCAGCGTTGACTCCGCCAGTGGGACAGACTCTGGAAACACCATATATTTT. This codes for CSVDSASGTDSGNTIYF.

The CDR3 DNA reads TGTGCCAGCAGCGCTAGCCTCGGGGGGCCTGGAAACACCATATATTTT. Translation gives CASSASLGGPGNTIYF. V usage is TRBV9 and J usage is TRBJ1-3; possibly TRBD1 for D (6 bases). Germline loops: CDR1 SGDLS, CDR2 YYNGEE. V was clipped by 3 bases and J by 2 bases, with 15 bases between them. The CDR3 has 16 amino acids.

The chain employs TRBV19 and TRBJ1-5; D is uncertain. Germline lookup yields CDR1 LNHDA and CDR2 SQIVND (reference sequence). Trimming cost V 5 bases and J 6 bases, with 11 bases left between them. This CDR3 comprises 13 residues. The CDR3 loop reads CASSSQWRQPQHF. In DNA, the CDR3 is TGTGCCAGTAGTTCACAGTGGCGTCAGCCCCAGCATTTT.

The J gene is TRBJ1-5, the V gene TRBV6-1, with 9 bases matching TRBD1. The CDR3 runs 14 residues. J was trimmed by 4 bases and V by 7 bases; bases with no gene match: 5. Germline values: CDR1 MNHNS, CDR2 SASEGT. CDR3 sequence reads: CASKGTGQNQPQHF. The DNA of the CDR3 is TGTGCCAGCAAAGGGACAGGGCAGAATCAGCCCCAGCATTTT.

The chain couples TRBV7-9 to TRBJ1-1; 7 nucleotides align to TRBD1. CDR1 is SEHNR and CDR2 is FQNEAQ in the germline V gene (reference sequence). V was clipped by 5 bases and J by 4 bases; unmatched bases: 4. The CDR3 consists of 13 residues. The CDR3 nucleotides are TGTGCCAGCAGCCCCACAGGGGTCACTGAAGCTTTCTTT. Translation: CASSPTGVTEAFF.

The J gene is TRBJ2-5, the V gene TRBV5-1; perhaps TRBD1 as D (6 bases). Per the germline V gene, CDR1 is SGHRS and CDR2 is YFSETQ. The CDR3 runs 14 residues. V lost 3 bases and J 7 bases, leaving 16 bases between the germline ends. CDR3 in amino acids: CASSSGHPSGTQYF. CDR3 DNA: TGCGCCAGCAGCTCGGGACACCCATCCGGGACCCAGTACTTC.

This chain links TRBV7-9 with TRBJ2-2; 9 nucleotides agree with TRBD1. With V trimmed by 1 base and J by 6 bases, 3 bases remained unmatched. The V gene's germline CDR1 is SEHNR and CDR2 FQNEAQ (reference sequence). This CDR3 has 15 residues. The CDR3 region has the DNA TGTGCCAGCAGCTTAGGGGACAGGGAATCCGGGGAGCTGTTTTTT. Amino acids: CASSLGDRESGELFF.